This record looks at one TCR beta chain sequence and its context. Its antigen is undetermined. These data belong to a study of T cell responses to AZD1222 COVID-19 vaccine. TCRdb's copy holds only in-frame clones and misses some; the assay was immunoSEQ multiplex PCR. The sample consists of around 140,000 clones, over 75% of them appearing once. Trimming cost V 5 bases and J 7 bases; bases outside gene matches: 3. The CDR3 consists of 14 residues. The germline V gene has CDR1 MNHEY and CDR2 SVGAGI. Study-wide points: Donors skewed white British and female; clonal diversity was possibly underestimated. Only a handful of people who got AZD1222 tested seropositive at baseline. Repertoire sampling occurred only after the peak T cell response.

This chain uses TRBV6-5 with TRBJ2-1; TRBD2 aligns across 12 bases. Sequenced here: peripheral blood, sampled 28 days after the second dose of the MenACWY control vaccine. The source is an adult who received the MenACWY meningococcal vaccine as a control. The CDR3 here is CASSRLAGVNEQFF. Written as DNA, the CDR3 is TGTGCCAGCAGTCGACTAGCGGGGGTAAATGAGCAGTTCTTC.